This is a list of T cell receptor beta chains from one sample in a study of T cell responses to AZD1222 COVID-19 vaccine. Sequenced by immunoSEQ multiplex PCR; TCRdb stores in-frame clones only, minus some. The data show fewer than 150,000 clones, about 86% seen once. Sequenced here: peripheral blood, sampled 28 days after the second AZD1222 dose. The origin of the receptors is an adult who received the AZD1222 COVID-19 vaccine. CDR3s include the opening cysteine and the closing phenylalanine or tryptophan. Fields, in order: CDR3 length, V gene, clone size, J gene, D gene, CDR3 protein, CDR3 DNA. The D gene is left open where the match is weak. The size of a clone is reported for some rows only, either as once, few or many, or as a class for expanded clones.

>19|TRBV24-1|.|TRBJ1-1|.
CATTKGKGGVGPPNTEAFF
TGTGCCACCACCAAGGGGAAGGGAGGGGTTGGTCCGCCGAACACTGAAGCTTTCTTT
>15|TRBV28|.|TRBJ2-6|TRBD1
CASSFTGAGANVLTF
TGTGCCAGCAGTTTCACAGGGGCCGGGGCCAACGTCCTGACTTTC
>15|TRBV9|.|TRBJ1-4|.
CASSVAGSRAEKLFF
TGTGCCAGCAGCGTAGCCGGGAGCCGGGCTGAAAAACTGTTTTTT
>13|TRBV3-1/TRBV3-2|.|TRBJ1-3|.
CASSQVGENTIYF
TGTGCCAGCAGCCAAGTTGGGGAGAACACCATATATTTT
>15|TRBV2|.|TRBJ1-5|.
CASSEFPGNNQPQHF
TGTGCCAGCAGTGAATTTCCAGGGAACAATCAGCCCCAGCATTTT
>13|TRBV6-5|.|TRBJ1-2|.
CASSSPRSYGYTF
TGTGCCAGCAGTTCCCCTAGGTCTTATGGCTACACCTTC
>16|TRBV6-8|.|TRBJ2-1|.
CASSYPDRVPHHEQFF
TGTGCCAGCAGTTACCCTGACCGCGTGCCGCATCATGAGCAGTTCTTC
>14|TRBV28|.|TRBJ2-4|TRBD1
CASSFWDRENIQYF
TGTGCCAGCAGTTTTTGGGACAGGGAGAACATTCAGTACTTC
>14|TRBV18|.|TRBJ1-1|.
CASSRSSENTEAFF
TGTGCCAGCTCACGTTCATCAGAGAACACTGAAGCTTTCTTT
>16|TRBV6-1|.|TRBJ2-7|TRBD1
CASSEWDRGSFYEQYF
TGTGCCAGCAGTGAATGGGACAGGGGGTCTTTCTACGAGCAGTACTTC
>16|TRBV5-4|.|TRBJ2-2|.
CASSTLWGGRTGELFF
TGTGCCAGCAGCACACTTTGGGGGGGCCGAACCGGGGAGCTGTTTTTT
>12|TRBV10-2|.|TRBJ2-7|.
CASSPQGWEQYF
TGCGCCAGCAGCCCACAGGGTTGGGAGCAGTACTTC
>14|TRBV6-5|.|TRBJ1-2|.
CASSYGQPIYGYTF
TGTGCCAGCAGTTACGGACAGCCGATCTATGGCTACACCTTC
>14|TRBV19|.|TRBJ2-3|.
CASSASQGTDTQYF
TGTGCCAGCAGCGCATCGCAGGGCACAGATACGCAGTATTTT
>14|TRBV7-9|.|TRBJ1-1|.
CASSFLSGNTEAFF
TGTGCCAGCAGCTTTCTAAGCGGGAACACTGAAGCTTTCTTT
>14|TRBV27|.|TRBJ2-7|.
CASSFGPRGYEQYF
TGTGCCAGCAGTTTTGGACCAAGGGGCTACGAGCAGTACTTC
>15|TRBV29-1|.|TRBJ1-2|TRBD1
CSVEETGLANYGYTF
TGCAGCGTTGAAGAGACAGGGCTAGCTAACTATGGCTACACCTTC
>12|TRBV20-1|.|TRBJ2-4|.
CSASPDLNIQYF
TGCAGTGCTAGTCCGGACCTAAACATTCAGTACTTC
>13|TRBV6-5|.|TRBJ1-6|TRBD1
CASRGQGPSPLHF
TGTGCCAGCAGAGGACAGGGCCCTTCACCCCTCCACTTT
>19|TRBV13|once|TRBJ2-3|TRBD2
CASSSAAGGPIPYTDTQYF
TGTGCCAGCAGCTCGGCAGCGGGGGGGCCGATTCCGTACACAGATACGCAGTATTTT
>16|TRBV5-1|.|TRBJ1-1|TRBD1
CASSPGDSTGWAEAFF
TGCGCCAGCAGCCCTGGGGACAGCACAGGATGGGCTGAAGCTTTCTTT
>18|TRBV10-3|.|TRBJ2-1|.
CAITTGLVSSVSYNEQFF
TGTGCCATCACCACCGGTTTGGTTTCTAGCGTCTCCTACAATGAGCAGTTCTTC
>17|TRBV24-1|.|TRBJ2-3|TRBD1
CATSDQKGQESTDTQYF
TGTGCCACCAGTGACCAGAAGGGACAGGAGAGCACAGATACGCAGTATTTT
>18|TRBV4-1|.|TRBJ1-3|.
CASSSRRQNLLGGNTIYF
TGCGCCAGCAGCTCAAGGAGACAGAACCTGCTGGGCGGAAACACCATATATTTT
>14|TRBV3-1/TRBV3-2|.|TRBJ1-1|.
CASSRRGIVTEAFF
TGTGCCAGCAGCCGTCGGGGGATTGTCACTGAAGCTTTCTTT
>15|TRBV3-1/TRBV3-2|.|TRBJ1-3|.
CASSHSPISGNTIYF
TGTGCCAGCAGCCATAGTCCAATCTCTGGAAACACCATATATTTT
>16|TRBV18|.|TRBJ2-3|TRBD2
CASSPPSGGTTDTQYF
TGTGCCAGCTCACCACCTAGCGGGGGGACCACAGATACGCAGTATTTT
>14|TRBV7-9|.|TRBJ1-2|TRBD1
CASSQGTGNYGYTF
TGTGCCAGCAGCCAAGGGACAGGGAATTATGGCTACACCTTC
>14|TRBV6-5|.|TRBJ2-2|.
CASPGTINTGELFF
TGTGCCAGCCCCGGGACGATCAACACCGGGGAGCTGTTTTTT
>15|TRBV6-5|.|TRBJ1-3|.
CASRTGGFSGNTIYF
TGTGCCAGCAGGACGGGGGGATTCTCTGGAAACACCATATATTTT
>12|TRBV27|once|TRBJ1-6|.
CASRGLSSPLHF
TGTGCCAGCAGGGGGTTGAGTTCACCCCTCCACTTT
>14|TRBV5-6|.|TRBJ1-4|.
CASSLAGLNEKLFF
TGTGCCAGCAGCTTGGCAGGTCTTAATGAAAAACTGTTTTTT